The 9 T cell receptor beta chains reported below all come from one sample, sequenced in a study of T cells after yellow fever vaccination. TCRdb re-derived calls from the 5' RACE reads in MiXCR, one entry per CDR3 protein. The table shows some 300,000 distinct CDR3 sequences, with less than 4.5% occurring only once. The sequenced sample was PBMCs, obtained on the day of the yellow fever booster vaccination. The receptors were gathered from a man between 18 and 29 years old who received the YFV17D yellow fever vaccine.

This clonotype was counted at least ten times. V and J are TRBV7-9 and TRBJ2-7, with a tentative D call TRBD1 (5 bases). The CDR3 is 13 residues long. V lost 6 bases to trimming and J lost 4 bases, with 13 bases between them. Germline CDR1 SEHNR, CDR2 FQNEAQ (reference sequence). In DNA form, the CDR3 reads TGTGCCAGCAGTCCCGGAGACAGATACGAGCAGTACGTC. Protein product: CASSPGDRYEQYV.

This clonotype has just a few counts. The genes are TRBV5-1 and TRBJ1-1; D ambiguous. The CDR3 loop spans 17 amino acids. CDR1 is SGHRS, CDR2 YFSETQ, per germline. Trimming shortened V by 0 bases and J by 0 bases, and 15 bases separated the two germline ends. This CDR3 reads CASSLAGAPRMNTEAFF. Here the CDR3 DNA reads TGCGCCAGCAGCTTGGCAGGCGCCCCTCGAATGAACACTGAAGCTTTCTTT.

The sample holds a few counts of this clonotype. This chain links TRBV10-3 with TRBJ2-1; D is unclear. Trimming cost V 6 bases and J 6 bases, with 21 bases left between them. Germline V lookup: CDR1 ENHRY, CDR2 SYGVKD. This CDR3 is 16 amino acids long. CDR3 sequence: CAIRANTLDVPNEQFF. The CDR3 coding sequence is TGTGCCATCAGAGCTAACACCCTAGACGTTCCCAATGAGCAGTTCTTC.

In this sample, this clonotype turned up a few times. The chain joins TRBV29-1 to TRBJ2-3; a weak D match, TRBD2 (5 bases). This CDR3 contains 13 residues. V dropped 3 bases and J dropped 1 base, with 8 bases sitting between them. The V gene's germline CDR1 is SQVTM and CDR2 ANQGSEA. This chain's CDR3 is CSVDEGRTDTQYF. CDR3 coding DNA: TGCAGCGTTGATGAGGGTCGCACAGATACGCAGTATTTT.

The rearrangement joins TRBV6-5 to TRBJ2-1; D is unresolved. The V end was cut by 2 bases, the J end by 6 bases, with 20 bases between. The CDR3 runs to 17 residues. From germline, CDR1 is MNHEY and CDR2 SVGAGI. The CDR3 region is CASSYPTKGRTTNEQFF. For the CDR3, the DNA is TGTGCCAGCAGTTACCCCACGAAGGGCCGAACCACCAATGAGCAGTTCTTC.

This clonotype showed up many times. The chain joins TRBV5-1 to TRBJ2-1; possibly TRBD2 for D (6 bases). V lost 0 bases to trimming and J lost 14 bases, with 15 bases between them. CDR1 and CDR2 from the germline V gene are SGHRS and YFSETQ. The CDR3 runs 13 residues. CDR3 nucleotides: TGCGCCAGCAGCTTGGACTCTTGGGGGGAGGAGTTCTTC. Its translation is CASSLDSWGEEFF.

Ten or more counts support this clonotype. This chain's CDR3 is CASSFHRGNTGELFF. CDR3 in DNA: TGCGCCAGCAGCTTCCACCGGGGGAACACCGGGGAGCTGTTTTTT. The V and J genes are TRBV5-1 and TRBJ2-2; possible D gene TRBD2, 5 bases. V was cut by 2 bases and J by 1 base, with 9 bases left in between. The CDR3 covers 15 residues. Germline assignment: CDR1 SGHRS and CDR2 YFSETQ.

In this sample, this clonotype turned up a few times. The chain links TRBV5-6 to TRBJ1-2; TRBD1 matches 8 bases. Trimming cost V 5 bases and J 8 bases; bases outside gene matches: 5. The CDR3 consists of 12 residues. The germline gives CDR1 SGHDT, CDR2 YYEEEE. CDR3 sequence (DNA): TGTGCCAGCAGTCGGGACAGGCCCGGCTACACCTTC. Protein product: CASSRDRPGYTF.

This clonotype was seen a few times. The chain is built from TRBV7-8 and TRBJ1-5; no firm D call. The CDR3 has 13 amino acids. CDR1 SGHVS and CDR2 FQNEAQ come from the germline V gene. V shed 10 bases and J shed 0 bases, with 10 bases lying between them. For the CDR3, the DNA is TGTGCCACAAACGAGTATAGCAATCAGCCCCAGCATTTT. It translates to CATNEYSNQPQHF.